The 25 T cell receptor beta chains listed next were all sequenced from one sample in a study of T cells in Graves' hyperthyroidism and ophthalmopathy. It was RNA transcripts that yielded the amplified TCR beta CDR3 regions. The HTBI set primed first-round TCR CDR3 RT-PCR. TCRdb redid the calling of the multiplex PCR reads with MiXCR, one entry per CDR3 protein. The data show about half a million distinct CDR3 sequences, around a quarter seen once. The sample consisted of blood. These receptor sequences come from a woman in her thirties with Graves' ophthalmopathy.

This clonotype occurred a few times. This chain links TRBV5-4 with TRBJ1-1, with D unclear. The CDR3 contains 13 residues. Deletions cut 1 base from V and 5 bases from J, with 9 bases between. Germline CDR1 reads SGHNT; CDR2 reads YYREEE (reference sequence). CDR3 region: CASSLPLGTEAFF. The CDR3, as DNA: TGTGCCAGCAGCTTGCCCCTGGGGACTGAAGCTTTCTTT.

This clonotype turned up a few times. V gene TRBV5-8 combines with J gene TRBJ1-2, with D uncertain. V was shortened by 0 bases and J by 8 bases, with 14 bases between the two germline ends. CDR3 length: 14 amino acids. Per germline, CDR1 SGHTS and CDR2 YDEGEE. As DNA, the CDR3 is TGTGCCAGCAGCTTGGGCCCATCCCTGGGCGGCTACACCTTC. Translation gives CASSLGPSLGGYTF. Full variable domain (rest looked up from reference TRBV5-8 and TRBJ1-2): EAGVTQSPTHLIKTRGQQATLRCSPISGHTSVYWYQQALGLGLQFLLWYDEGEERNRGNFPPRFSGRQFPNYSSELNVNALELEDSALYLCASSLGPSLGGYTFGSGTRLTVV.

This clonotype occurred many times. The chain is built from TRBV2 and TRBJ1-2; 8 bases agree with TRBD1. The ends lost 6 bases at V and 4 bases at J; junction bases unmatched: 4. From germline, CDR1 is SNHLY and CDR2 FYNNEI. CDR3 size: 13 residues. DNA of the CDR3: TGTGCCAGCAGGGGGACAGGACCCTATGGCTACACCTTC. Translation gives CASRGTGPYGYTF.

This clonotype was counted ten times or more. The chain's CDR3 is CASSPDRGRTEAFF. CDR3 DNA sequence: TGTGCCAGCAGCCCCGACAGGGGGCGGACTGAAGCTTTCTTT. V and J are TRBV7-3 and TRBJ1-1; 10 bases agree with TRBD1. The CDR3 runs to 14 residues. Germline CDR1 SGHTA, CDR2 FQGTGA. J was trimmed by 5 bases and V by 5 bases; bases with no gene match: 5.

This sequence joins TRBV29-1 and TRBJ1-1; the match to TRBD1 covers 7 bases. The germline V gene encodes CDR1 SQVTM and CDR2 ANQGSEA. With 8 bases clipped from V and 7 bases from J, the junction kept 4 bases outside the gene matches. The CDR3 has 10 amino acids. The CDR3 reads CSTGTVEAFF. DNA of the CDR3: TGCAGCACTGGGACAGTTGAAGCTTTCTTT.

This clonotype was seen at least ten times. The chain is built from TRBV12-3 or TRBV12-4 and TRBJ2-3, with D tentatively TRBD2 (6 bases). CDR3 length equals 14 residues. V shed 3 bases and J shed 3 bases, with 10 bases lying between them. CDR3 amino acids: CASSFAGGTDTQYF. The CDR3 nucleotides read TGTGCCAGCAGTTTTGCTGGGGGGACAGATACGCAGTATTTT.

V gene TRBV28 combines with J gene TRBJ2-2; no firm D call. V was cut by 5 bases and J by 4 bases, with 14 bases left in between. Germline V gene sequence: CDR1 MDHEN, CDR2 SYDVKM. There are 15 residues in the CDR3. The DNA of the CDR3 is TGTGCCAGCAGTCTAGACGACTCGATCACCGGGGAGCTGTTTTTT. Its translation: CASSLDDSITGELFF.

This clonotype showed up many times. The gene calls are TRBV28 and TRBJ2-7; TRBD1 is a possible D gene (6 bases). Germline CDR1 reads MDHEN; CDR2 reads SYDVKM. Trimming shortened V by 4 bases and J by 3 bases, and 22 bases separated the two germline ends. CDR3 length: 17 amino acids. The CDR3 loop reads CASSSPPTGKLFYEQYF. DNA of the CDR3: TGTGCCAGCAGTTCCCCCCCGACAGGAAAACTATTCTACGAGCAGTACTTC.

The sample holds a few counts of this clonotype. This chain uses TRBV6-2 or TRBV6-3 with TRBJ1-1; D remains ambiguous. Germline CDR1 reads MNHEY; CDR2 reads SVGEGT. The CDR3 consists of 16 residues. V lost 2 bases and J lost 1, with 14 bases in between. CDR3 coding DNA: TGTGCCAGCAGTTACGTGGAGGACGCCTCGAACACTGAAGCTTTCTTT. This codes for CASSYVEDASNTEAFF.

This chain links TRBV11-2 with TRBJ1-5; D unresolved. V lost 5 bases and J 4 bases, leaving 12 bases between the germline ends. The CDR3 consists of 14 residues. Germline values: CDR1 SGHAT, CDR2 FQNNGV. CDR3 nucleotide sequence: TGTGCCAGCAGCGAAGTCTCCATGAATCAGCCCCAGCATTTT. This sequence encodes CASSEVSMNQPQHF.

This clonotype was seen ten or more times. This chain joins TRBV12-3 or TRBV12-4 and TRBJ2-7; 7 nucleotides line up with TRBD2. The trim removed 5 bases at V and 7 bases at J, leaving 11 bases unmatched. CDR3 length equals 14 residues. The CDR3 loop reads CASSIGDYDGEQYF. CDR3 coding DNA: TGTGCCAGCAGTATAGGGGACTATGATGGGGAGCAGTACTTC.

This clonotype was observed a single time. The rearrangement uses TRBV19 and TRBJ2-7; the match to TRBD1 covers 9 bases. Unmatched junction bases numbered 8, after V lost 5 bases and J lost 3 bases. Looked up from germline, CDR1 is LNHDA and CDR2 is SQIVND (reference sequence). This CDR3 has 15 amino acids. CDR3 nucleotide sequence: TGTGCCAGTAGTCCGACACAGGGGGCGAACTACGAGCAGTACTTC. This gives the protein CASSPTQGANYEQYF.

This clonotype was seen only once. A much larger clone differs from this one at a single base, so this may be a read error. Since the CDR3 does not end with the conserved phenylalanine or tryptophan, this likely comes from a read error. This chain joins TRBV11-2 and TRBJ2-7, with 9 bases matching TRBD2. The CDR3 runs 17 residues. Per germline, CDR1 SGHAT and CDR2 FQNNGV. The V and J ends lost 5 bases and 1 base, in that order; junction bases with no gene match: 12. CDR3 protein: CASSRHSGGLTSYEQYY. The CDR3 DNA reads TGTGCCAGCAGCAGACATAGCGGGGGACTCACTTCCTACGAGCAGTACTAC.

This chain connects TRBV7-8 to TRBJ2-2; D unresolved. This CDR3 spans 13 amino acids. Deletions cut 7 bases from V and 5 bases from J, with 11 bases between. Germline V gene lookup returns CDR1 SGHVS and CDR2 FQNEAQ. The CDR3 sequence is CASIGDSTGELFF. Written as DNA, the CDR3 is TGTGCCAGCATTGGGGATTCTACCGGGGAGCTGTTTTTT.

This clonotype was picked up many times. J is TRBJ1-2 and V is TRBV6-1; 9 nucleotides match TRBD1. The CDR3 contains 13 residues. Unmatched junction bases numbered 6, after V lost 3 bases and J lost 10 bases. CDR1 is MNHNS, CDR2 SASEGT, per germline. CDR3 sequence reads: CASSEGTGFFYTF. Written as DNA, the CDR3 is TGTGCCAGCAGTGAGGGGACAGGGTTTTTCTACACCTTC.

This rearrangement joins TRBV20-1 to TRBJ2-7; 9 positions agree with TRBD1. J was trimmed by 3 bases and V by 6 bases; bases with no gene match: 9. The CDR3 sequence is 14 residues long. Germline V lookup: CDR1 DFQATT, CDR2 SNEGSKA (reference sequence). CDR3 sequence reads: CSAPQRTGVYEQYF. CDR3 DNA: TGCAGTGCCCCCCAGAGGACAGGGGTCTACGAGCAGTACTTC.

This clonotype was recorded many times. This chain joins TRBV29-1 and TRBJ2-5; TRBD2 agrees at 13 bases. The V and J ends lost 6 bases and 5 bases, in that order; junction bases with no gene match: 6. The CDR3 extends over 14 amino acids. Germline assignment: CDR1 SQVTM and CDR2 ANQGSEA. In DNA, the CDR3 is TGCAGCGTAGGACTAGCGGGAGCGGGGGAGACCCAGTACTTC. Protein: CSVGLAGAGETQYF.

This clonotype has just one count. The genes are TRBV2 and TRBJ1-2, with TRBD1 matching 7 bases. V trimming: 1 base; J trimming: 8 bases; junction bases outside the gene matches: 7. The CDR3 runs 14 residues. Germline assignment: CDR1 SNHLY and CDR2 FYNNEI. The CDR3 region has the DNA TGTGCCAGCAGTGAAGTCAGGGGGTTTGGCGGCTACACCTTC. Translating gives CASSEVRGFGGYTF.

This clonotype has just one count. This chain joins TRBV25-1 and TRBJ2-5; unclear D gene. CDR1 is MGHDK, CDR2 SYGVNS, per germline. This CDR3 has 13 residues. The V end was cut by 3 bases, the J end by 4 bases, with 9 bases between. CDR3 in DNA: TGTGCCAGCAGTGAGCAGTTAGGAGAGACCCAGTACTTC. It encodes CASSEQLGETQYF.

In its sample, this clonotype was seen many times. The chain couples TRBV14 to TRBJ1-2, with D maybe TRBD1 (5 bases). The CDR3 consists of 16 residues. Germline V CDR1 and CDR2: SGHDN, FVKESK. The V end lost 2 bases, the J end lost 8 bases, and 21 bases lay between the germline ends. The CDR3 DNA is TGTGCCAGCAGCCAACCGCCCAGACAGTACCAAAGGGGCTACACCTTC. Translating it yields CASSQPPRQYQRGYTF. The whole variable domain, remainder taken from reference TRBV14 and TRBJ1-2, is EAGVTQFPSHSVIEKGQTVTLRCDPISGHDNLYWYRRVMGKEIKFLLHFVKESKQDESGMPNNRFLAERTGGTYSTLKVQPAELEDSGVYFCASSQPPRQYQRGYTFGSGTRLTVV.

This clonotype was counted only a few times. This may come from a read error, since a much larger clone is one base off. The J gene is TRBJ1-2, the V gene TRBV15, with 7 bases identical to TRBD1. J was trimmed by 7 bases and V by 0 bases; bases with no gene match: 11. The CDR3 is 16 residues long. Germline V gene data show CDR1 as LNHNV and CDR2 as YYDKDF (reference sequence). The CDR3, as DNA: TGTGCCACCAGCAGAGATTGGTCAGGGGGGCGGTCTGGCTACACCTTC. This gives the protein CATSRDWSGGRSGYTF. Full variable domain (remainder filled in from reference TRBV15 and TRBJ1-2): DAMVIQNPRYQVTQFGKPVTLSCSQTLNHNVMYWYQQKSSQAPKLLFHYYDKDFNNEADTPDNFQSRRPNTSFCFLDIRSPGLGDTAMYLCATSRDWSGGRSGYTFGSGTRLTVV.

This clonotype was observed at least ten times. The chain is built from TRBV20-1 and TRBJ2-5, with D perhaps assigned TRBD1 or TRBD2 (5 bases each). The CDR3 extends over 13 amino acids. The germline V gene has CDR1 DFQATT and CDR2 SNEGSKA (reference sequence). The V end was cut by 3 bases, the J end by 6 bases, with 14 bases between. The CDR3 sequence: CSASGGSVKTQYF. As DNA, the CDR3 is TGCAGTGCTAGTGGGGGTAGTGTAAAGACCCAGTACTTC.

This clonotype was observed at least ten times. The V gene is TRBV30, the J gene TRBJ2-5; maybe TRBD1 (6 bases). Germline V lookup: CDR1 GTSNPN, CDR2 SVGIG (reference sequence). This CDR3 region has 15 residues. V lost 7 bases and J 0 bases, leaving 18 bases between the germline ends. CDR3 sequence (DNA): TGTGCCTTTTCACGGGACACTAGTTACCAAGAGACCCAGTACTTC. Its translation: CAFSRDTSYQETQYF.

This clonotype was seen ten or more times. V gene TRBV7-2 combines with J gene TRBJ2-7; 14 bases line up with TRBD2. Trimming took 1 base from V and 7 from J; bases not matched to a gene: 0. The CDR3 covers 14 residues. The germline CDR1 and CDR2 sequences are SGHTA and FQGNSA. CDR3: CASSLGLAGGEQYF. DNA for the CDR3: TGTGCCAGCAGCTTAGGACTAGCGGGGGGGGAGCAGTACTTC.

This clonotype has ten or more counts. J is TRBJ2-5 and V is TRBV14; D remains ambiguous. The V and J ends lost 0 bases and 2 bases respectively, with 7 bases between them. In germline, CDR1 is SGHDN, CDR2 FVKESK. The CDR3 sequence is 14 residues long. The CDR3 DNA is TGTGCCAGCAGCCAAGATACCGGACAAGAGACCCAGTACTTC. Protein: CASSQDTGQETQYF.